This record concerns one TCR beta chain sequence. Its specificity is not known. This sample was taken from a study of cytomegalovirus exposure and HLA in healthy donors. The wider study: Earlier, almost 120 million unique TCR beta sequences were recovered from 200 million or so T cells by an analysis.

Regarding the study as a whole: Per a later analysis, roughly 17,000 TCR beta sequences showed association with HLA alleles at 0.05 false discovery rate. A later examination showed that TCR association rates differed by HLA locus, with DRB1 most and HLA-C fewest. Common viral pathogens were later found to be apparently linked to several of the most significant clusters.

The PCR made use of 60 Vbeta and 13 Jbeta primers. Assay: immunoSEQ multiplex PCR; the TCRdb copy retains only in-frame clones and omits some. The data contain under 300,000 clones, around 80% of them singletons. The receptor's source is a woman aged 55-75 years in good health and CMV-seropositive. Material: PBMCs.

CDR3 sequence: CASSYGQMNTEAFF. The CDR3, as DNA: TGTGCCAGCAGCTACGGACAAATGAACACTGAAGCTTTCTTT. V is TRBV7-9 and J is TRBJ1-1, with TRBD1 as a possible D gene (5 bases). V was pared by 4 bases and J by 0 bases, with 9 bases between. CDR1 and CDR2 (germline): SEHNR, FQNEAQ (reference sequence). The CDR3 totals 14 residues.